The rows below give T cell receptor beta chains drawn from one sample of a study of cytomegalovirus exposure and HLA in healthy donors. The method was immunoSEQ multiplex PCR; TCRdb's version includes in-frame clones alone and lacks a portion of them. The table lists more than 140,000 clones. The material sequenced was PBMCs. The receptors shown here come from a young woman in good health and CMV-seronegative. Each CDR3 is given with its conserved first and last residue. A D gene is named only where the DNA matches it firmly.

TRBV7-9	14	TRBD2	TRBJ2-7	TGTGCCAGCAGCGGGACTAGCGAACCCTACGAGCAGTACTTC	CASSGTSEPYEQYF
TRBV5-1	20	TRBD2	TRBJ2-6	TGCGCCAGCAGCTCGGGACTAGCGGGAGGAACTTCCTCTGGGGCCAACGTCCTGACTTTC	CASSSGLAGGTSSGANVLTF
TRBV5-1	14	TRBD1	TRBJ1-5	TGCGCCAGCAGCCCTGGGACAGGCAATCAGCCCCAGCATTTT	CASSPGTGNQPQHF
TRBV11-3	15	.	TRBJ2-3	TGTGCCAGCAGCTTATTGAGCGTCAGCACAGATACGCAGTATTTT	CASSLLSVSTDTQYF
TRBV4-1	17	TRBD2	TRBJ2-7	TGCGCCAGCAGCCAAAGGGGACTAGCGGGGGGGCCCTACGAGCAGTACTTC	CASSQRGLAGGPYEQYF
TRBV7-6	15	.	TRBJ1-3	TGTGCCAGCAGCTTAGGTGCAGGTTCTGGAAACACCATATATTTT	CASSLGAGSGNTIYF
TRBV7-6	17	TRBD2	TRBJ2-1	TGTGCCAGCAGCTTACGACTAGCGGGAGCCACCTACAATGAGCAGTTCTTC	CASSLRLAGATYNEQFF
TRBV30	14	TRBD2	TRBJ2-7	TGTGCCTGGAGTTCTAGCGGGAGGAGGCTCGAGCAGTACTTC	CAWSSSGRRLEQYF
TRBV27	16	TRBD1	TRBJ2-2	TGTGCCAGCGGCACGTTGGGACAGTTGAACACCGGGGAGCTGTTTTTT	CASGTLGQLNTGELFF
TRBV4-1	14	TRBD1	TRBJ2-7	TGCGCCAGCAGCCAAGGCAGGGGGCGCGACGAGCAGTACTTC	CASSQGRGRDEQYF
TRBV11-2	15	TRBD2	TRBJ2-1	TGTGCCAGCCGCCTTCTAGCGGGAGGTGGGGATGAGCAGTTCTTC	CASRLLAGGGDEQFF
TRBV19	13	.	TRBJ1-2	TGTGCCAGTAGTATGGTGCAGGACTATGGCTACACCTTC	CASSMVQDYGYTF
TRBV5-1	13	.	TRBJ2-5	TGCGCCAGCGGGGGCCCCAATCAAGAGACCCAGTACTTC	CASGGPNQETQYF
TRBV4-1	17	TRBD2	TRBJ2-2	TGCGCCAGCAGCCAAGCAAGTCTAGCGGGGAACACCGGGGAGCTGTTTTTT	CASSQASLAGNTGELFF
TRBV25-1	14	.	TRBJ2-5	TGTGCCAGCAGTGATGTATTTGTGGTAGCGCGACAGTACTTC	CASSDVFVVARQYF
TRBV4-2	15	TRBD1	TRBJ1-4	TGTGCCAGCGGACGAACACAGGGGGCGAATGAAAAACTGTTTTTT	CASGRTQGANEKLFF
TRBV7-3	13	.	TRBJ1-3	TGTGCCAGCAGCCTTCTCGACAGAAACACCATATATTTT	CASSLLDRNTIYF
TRBV6-5	15	.	TRBJ2-3	TGTGCCAGCAGTTACTTTGGACAGCGCACAGATACGCAGTATTTT	CASSYFGQRTDTQYF
TRBV7-9	15	TRBD2	TRBJ2-5	TGTGCCAGCAGCTTCGGGAGGAGGGTCCAAGAGACCCAGTACTTC	CASSFGRRVQETQYF
TRBV19	15	TRBD1	TRBJ2-3	TGTGCCAGTAGTTTCCGGGACAGGGACCCAGATACGCAGTATTTT	CASSFRDRDPDTQYF
TRBV7-8	17	.	TRBJ1-4	TGTGCCAGCAGCCCTGGACAGAGAATTACAACTAATGAAAAACTGTTTTTT	CASSPGQRITTNEKLFF
TRBV19	13	TRBD1	TRBJ1-1	TGTGCCTGTACCGGGACAGGGGGCACTGAAGCTTTCTTT	CACTGTGGTEAFF
TRBV19	14	TRBD1	TRBJ2-7	TGTGCCAGTAGTATAGAGGGGACAGCATACGAGCAGTACTTC	CASSIEGTAYEQYF
TRBV6-1	15	.	TRBJ2-6	TGTGCCAGCAGTGAGAGGAGCTCTGGGGCCAACGTCCTGACTTTC	CASSERSSGANVLTF
TRBV5-6	16	.	TRBJ2-3	TGTGCCAGCAGCATTTCCGTTGGGGGCGCGGCAGATACGCAGTATTTT	CASSISVGGAADTQYF
TRBV2	15	.	TRBJ1-5	TGTGCCAGCAGTGTGGGGCAGTCGAGCAATCAGCCCCAGCATTTT	CASSVGQSSNQPQHF
TRBV15	15	.	TRBJ2-3	TGTGCCACCAGCAAAAGGACTTCACACACAGATACGCAGTATTTT	CATSKRTSHTDTQYF
TRBV30	15	TRBD2	TRBJ2-7	TGTGCCTGGAGTGCCGAGGCTAGCGGGGTCTTTCGGCAGTACTTC	CAWSAEASGVFRQYF
TRBV30	16	.	TRBJ1-2	TGTGCCTGGACGGCCCGAAGGGGCAGCTTTAACTATGGCTACACCTTC	CAWTARRGSFNYGYTF
TRBV5-4	18	TRBD1	TRBJ2-5	TGTGCCAGCAGCCGAACCACCCGACCGGACAGGTACCAAGAGACCCAGTACTTC	CASSRTTRPDRYQETQYF
TRBV9	13	.	TRBJ1-1	TGTGCCAGCAGCGTAGATACAGGGAGACGGGCTTTCTTT	CASSVDTGRRAFF